This entry features one T cell receptor (beta chain) sequence. Per donor, 2 to 2.5 ml of blood was collected and frozen. The sample originates from a study of monozygotic twins with inflammatory bowel disease. In germline, CDR1 is ENHRY, CDR2 SYGVKD. The CDR3 is made up of 15 amino acids. Each TCR library consumed approximately 3.5 ug of total RNA. TCRdb re-called the 5' RACE reads; one entry per CDR3 protein, DNA not given. In all, the sample yields some 190,000 distinct CDR3 sequences. The sequencing sample was made of blood. The clonotype comes from a human donor with ulcerative colitis or Crohn's disease, or a healthy co-twin of an affected twin (not recorded which). This chain connects TRBV10-3 to TRBJ2-7; TCRdb's assignment of TRBD1 cannot be checked, as there is no DNA. This CDR3 reads CAISDAGTGATEQYF.